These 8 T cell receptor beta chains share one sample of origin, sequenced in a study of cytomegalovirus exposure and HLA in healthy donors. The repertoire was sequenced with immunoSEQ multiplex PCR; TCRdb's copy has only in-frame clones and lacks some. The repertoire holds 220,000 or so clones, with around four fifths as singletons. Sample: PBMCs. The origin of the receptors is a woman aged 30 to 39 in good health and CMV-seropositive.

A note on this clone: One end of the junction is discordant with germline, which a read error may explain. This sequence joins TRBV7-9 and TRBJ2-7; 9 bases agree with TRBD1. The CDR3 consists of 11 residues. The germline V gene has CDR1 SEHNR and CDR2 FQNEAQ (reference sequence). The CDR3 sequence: CASSLGQGDHF. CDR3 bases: TGTGCCAGCAGCTTAGGACAGGGGGACCACTTC.

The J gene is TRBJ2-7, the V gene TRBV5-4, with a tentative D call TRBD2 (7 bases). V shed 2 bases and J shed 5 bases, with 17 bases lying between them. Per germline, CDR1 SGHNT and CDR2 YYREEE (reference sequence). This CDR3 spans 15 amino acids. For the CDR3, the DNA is TGTGCCAGCAGCTTTACGGGGGGCTCTTTCCACGAGCAGTACTTC. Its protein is CASSFTGGSFHEQYF. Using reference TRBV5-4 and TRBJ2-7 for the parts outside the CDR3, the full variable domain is ETGVTQSPTHLIKTRGQQVTLRCSSQSGHNTVSWYQQALGQGPQFIFQYYREEENGRGNFPPRFSGLQFPNYSSELNVNALELDDSALYLCASSFTGGSFHEQYFGPGTRLTVT.

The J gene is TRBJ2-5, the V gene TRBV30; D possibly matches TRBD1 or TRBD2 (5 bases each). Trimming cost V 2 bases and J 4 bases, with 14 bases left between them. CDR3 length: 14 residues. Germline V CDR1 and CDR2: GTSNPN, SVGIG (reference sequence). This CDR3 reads CAWSPGPEGETQYF. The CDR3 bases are TGTGCCTGGAGTCCGGGGCCAGAGGGAGAGACCCAGTACTTC.

CDR3 loop: CASSPGTGDYGYTF. In DNA form, the CDR3 reads TGTGCCAGCAGCCCCGGGACAGGAGACTATGGCTACACCTTC. The chain has TRBV7-6 and TRBJ1-2, with 8 bases identical to TRBD1. Germline CDR1 is SGHVS and CDR2 is FNYEAQ. The CDR3 consists of 14 residues. Germline trimming cut 5 bases from V and 3 bases from J; bases unmatched to any gene: 5.

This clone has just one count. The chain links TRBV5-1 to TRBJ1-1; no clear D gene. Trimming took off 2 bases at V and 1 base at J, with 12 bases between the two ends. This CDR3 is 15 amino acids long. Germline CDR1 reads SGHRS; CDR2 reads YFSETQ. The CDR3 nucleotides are TGCGCCAGCAGCTTTGGCCAAACAGAGAACACTGAAGCTTTCTTT. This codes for CASSFGQTENTEAFF.

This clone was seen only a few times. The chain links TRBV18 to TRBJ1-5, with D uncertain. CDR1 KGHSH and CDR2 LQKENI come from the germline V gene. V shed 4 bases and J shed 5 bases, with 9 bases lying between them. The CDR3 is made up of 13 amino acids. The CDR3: CASSQGSYQPQHF. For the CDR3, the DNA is TGTGCCAGCTCACAAGGCAGTTATCAGCCCCAGCATTTT.

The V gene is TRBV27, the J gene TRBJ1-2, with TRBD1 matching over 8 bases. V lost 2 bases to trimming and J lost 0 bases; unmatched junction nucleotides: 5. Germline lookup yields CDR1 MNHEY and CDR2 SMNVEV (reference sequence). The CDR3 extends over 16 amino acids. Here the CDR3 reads CASSLGTGLSNYGYTF. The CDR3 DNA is TGTGCCAGCAGTTTAGGGACAGGTCTTTCTAACTATGGCTACACCTTC.

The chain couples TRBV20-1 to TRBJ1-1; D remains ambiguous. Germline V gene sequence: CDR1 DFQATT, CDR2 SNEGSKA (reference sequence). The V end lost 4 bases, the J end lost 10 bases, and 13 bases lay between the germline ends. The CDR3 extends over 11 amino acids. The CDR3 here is CSAKGPRGAFF. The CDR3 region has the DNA TGCAGTGCTAAAGGGCCCCGGGGAGCTTTCTTT.